This T cell receptor (beta chain) was sequenced in a study of CD4 T cells in relation to SARS-CoV-2 and coronaviruses. Study as a whole: TCR beta CDR3s were sequenced after roughly nine-day antigen culture of PBMCs.

The CDR3 totals 16 residues. CD4+ T cells from unexposed donors were obtained before the COVID-19 pandemic (2011-2018). The cells were cultured for around ten days before CD4+ T cells were isolated. Cells permitting, SARS-CoV-2 S/N and four cold-coronavirus spikes were tested on unexposed-donor CD4+ T cells. Assay: immunoSEQ multiplex PCR; the TCRdb copy retains only in-frame clones and omits some. The table records approximately 20,000 clones, 70% to 90% of them present only once. Concerning this clone itself: The antigen is not known.

This chain uses TRBV21-1 with TRBJ1-5. TRBV21-1 is a documented pseudogene. The sequence derives from a human donor in good health. The source material was CD4+ T cells from PBMCs, cultured in vitro. CDR3: CASSNGGDRSNQPQHF. Here the CDR3 DNA reads TGTGCCAGCAGCAATGGTGGCGACCGTAGCAATCAGCCCCAGCATTTT.